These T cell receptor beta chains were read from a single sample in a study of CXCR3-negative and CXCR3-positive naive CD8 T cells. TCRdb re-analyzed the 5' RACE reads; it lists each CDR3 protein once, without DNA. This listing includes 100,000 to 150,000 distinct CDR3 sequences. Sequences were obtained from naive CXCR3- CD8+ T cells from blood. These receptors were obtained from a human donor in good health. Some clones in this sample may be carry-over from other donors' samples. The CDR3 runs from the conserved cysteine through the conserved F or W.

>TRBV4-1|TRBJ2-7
CASSQVLSRSSEQYF
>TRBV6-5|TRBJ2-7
CASSYGLGSYEQYF
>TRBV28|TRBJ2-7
CASSRGLAGPYEQYF
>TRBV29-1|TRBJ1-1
CSVEELGEGTEAFF
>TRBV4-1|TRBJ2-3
CASSQEAFLSTDTQYF
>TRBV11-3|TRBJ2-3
CASSSPSGLTDTQYF
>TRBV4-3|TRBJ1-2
CASSQDGVPGGYTF
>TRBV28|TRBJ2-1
CASSLYYQGAQNEQFF
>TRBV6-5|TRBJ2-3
CASSGTRSGRTDTQYF
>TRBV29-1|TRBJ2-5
CSVAEGYGTGETQYF
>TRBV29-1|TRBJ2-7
CSVEGNLPNEQYF
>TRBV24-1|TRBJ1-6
CATSPRRAEVRKITLHF
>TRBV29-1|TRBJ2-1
CSVELGSSSYNEQFF
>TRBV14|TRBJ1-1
CASSQDQGFGAEAFF
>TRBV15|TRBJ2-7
CATSKPGLGYEQYF
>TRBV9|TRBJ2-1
CASSLLTGYVGNEQFF
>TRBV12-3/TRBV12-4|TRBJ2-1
CASSLIALAGGLYNEQFF
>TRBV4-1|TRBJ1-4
CASSQSPGQGNEKLFF
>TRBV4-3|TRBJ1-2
CASSQDRDNYGYTF
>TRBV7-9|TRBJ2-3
CASGGPGSNTQYF
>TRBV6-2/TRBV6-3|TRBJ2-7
CASSYSNADYEQYF
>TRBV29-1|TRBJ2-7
CSAVGGILQGDEQYF
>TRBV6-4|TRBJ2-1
CASSDSPGGYNEQFF
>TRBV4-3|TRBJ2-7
CASSQGPGTAYEQYF
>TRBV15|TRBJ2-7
CATSRAQGQYEQYF
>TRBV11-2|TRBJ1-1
CASSPGVGMNTEAFF
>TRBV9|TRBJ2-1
CASSVGPPSGEEQFF
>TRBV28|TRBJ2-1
CASSLLGLAGEAYNEQFF
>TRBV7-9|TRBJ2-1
CASSLLLNTNNEQFF
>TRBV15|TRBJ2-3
CATSDRDYSTDTQYF
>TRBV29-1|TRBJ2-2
CSAVMGTQNTGELFF
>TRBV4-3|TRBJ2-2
CASSQGRLNTGELFF
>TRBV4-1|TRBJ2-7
CASSQGGLAGTHYEQYF
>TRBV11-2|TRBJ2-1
CASSRAGPMGFSSYNEQFF
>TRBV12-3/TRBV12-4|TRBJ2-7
CASSAGLAGGEQYF
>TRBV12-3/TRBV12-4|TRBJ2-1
CASSVGTSGNNEQFF
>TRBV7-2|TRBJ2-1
CASSLHSRESSYNEQFF
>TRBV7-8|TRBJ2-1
CASSWKRGLLVEQFF
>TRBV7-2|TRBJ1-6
CASSLGRAGGNSPLHF